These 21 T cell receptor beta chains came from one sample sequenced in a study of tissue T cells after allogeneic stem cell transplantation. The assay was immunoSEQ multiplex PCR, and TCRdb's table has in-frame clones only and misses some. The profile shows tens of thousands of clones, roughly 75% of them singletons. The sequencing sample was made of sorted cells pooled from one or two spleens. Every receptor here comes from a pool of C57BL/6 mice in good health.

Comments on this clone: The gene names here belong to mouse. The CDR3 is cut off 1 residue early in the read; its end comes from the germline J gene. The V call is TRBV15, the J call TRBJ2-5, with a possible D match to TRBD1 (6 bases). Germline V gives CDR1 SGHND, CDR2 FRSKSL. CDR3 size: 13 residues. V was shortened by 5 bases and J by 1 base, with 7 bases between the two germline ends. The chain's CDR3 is CASSRTDQDTQYF. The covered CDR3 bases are TGTGCCAGCAGTCGGACAGACCAAGACACCCAGTAC.

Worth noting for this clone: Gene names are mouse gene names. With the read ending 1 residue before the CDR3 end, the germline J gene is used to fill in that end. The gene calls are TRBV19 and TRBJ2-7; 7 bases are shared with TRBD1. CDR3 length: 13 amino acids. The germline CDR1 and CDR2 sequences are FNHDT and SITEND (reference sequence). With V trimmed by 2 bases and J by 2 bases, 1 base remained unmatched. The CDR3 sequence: CASSITGAYEQYF. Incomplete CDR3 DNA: TGTGCCAGCAGTATCACAGGGGCCTATGAACAGTAC.

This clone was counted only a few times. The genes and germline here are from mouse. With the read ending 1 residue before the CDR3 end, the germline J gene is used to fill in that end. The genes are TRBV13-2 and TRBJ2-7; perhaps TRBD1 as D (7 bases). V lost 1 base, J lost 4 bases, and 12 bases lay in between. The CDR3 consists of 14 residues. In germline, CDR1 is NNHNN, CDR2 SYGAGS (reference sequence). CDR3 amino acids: CASGDTPGGYEQYF. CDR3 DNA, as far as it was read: TGTGCCAGCGGTGATACGCCAGGGGGGTATGAACAGTAC.

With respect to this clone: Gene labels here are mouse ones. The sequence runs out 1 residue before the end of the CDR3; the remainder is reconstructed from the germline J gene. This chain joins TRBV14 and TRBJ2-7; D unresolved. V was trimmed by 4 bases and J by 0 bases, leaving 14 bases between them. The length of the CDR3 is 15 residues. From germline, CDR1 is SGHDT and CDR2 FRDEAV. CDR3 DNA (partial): TGTGCCAGCAGTCCCCCCAGGAGGAGCTCCTATGAACAGTAC. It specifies CASSPPRRSSYEQY. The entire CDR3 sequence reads CASSPPRRSSYEQYF.

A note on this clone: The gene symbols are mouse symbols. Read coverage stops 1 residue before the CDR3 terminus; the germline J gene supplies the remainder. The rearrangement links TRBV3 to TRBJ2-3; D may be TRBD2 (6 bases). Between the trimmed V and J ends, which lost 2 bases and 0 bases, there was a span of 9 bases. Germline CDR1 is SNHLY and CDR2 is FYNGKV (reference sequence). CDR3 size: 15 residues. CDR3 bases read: TGTGCCAGCAGCTTAACTGGGACTAGTGCAGAAACGCTGTAT. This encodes CASSLTGTSAETLY. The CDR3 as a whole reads CASSLTGTSAETLYF.

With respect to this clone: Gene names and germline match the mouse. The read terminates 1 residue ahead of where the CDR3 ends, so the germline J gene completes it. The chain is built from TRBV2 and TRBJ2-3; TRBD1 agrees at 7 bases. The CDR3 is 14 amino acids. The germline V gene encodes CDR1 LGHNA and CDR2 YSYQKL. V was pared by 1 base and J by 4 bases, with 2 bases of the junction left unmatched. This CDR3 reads CASSQATGPETLYF. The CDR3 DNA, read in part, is TGTGCCAGCAGCCAAGCGACAGGGCCAGAAACGCTGTAT.

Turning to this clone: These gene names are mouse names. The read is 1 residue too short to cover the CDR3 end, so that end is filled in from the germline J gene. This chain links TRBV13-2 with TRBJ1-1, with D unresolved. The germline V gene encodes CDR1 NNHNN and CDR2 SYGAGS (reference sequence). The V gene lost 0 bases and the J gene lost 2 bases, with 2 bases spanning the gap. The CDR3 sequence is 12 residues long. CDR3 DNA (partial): TGTGCCAGCGGTGATGACAACACAGAAGTCTTC. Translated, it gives CASGDDNTEVF. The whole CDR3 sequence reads CASGDDNTEVFF.

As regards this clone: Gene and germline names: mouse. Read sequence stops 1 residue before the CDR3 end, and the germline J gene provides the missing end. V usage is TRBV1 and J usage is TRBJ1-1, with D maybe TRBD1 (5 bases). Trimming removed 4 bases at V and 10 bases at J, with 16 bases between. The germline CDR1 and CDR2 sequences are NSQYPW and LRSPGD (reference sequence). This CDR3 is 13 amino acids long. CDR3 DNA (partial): TGCACCTGCAGTGTCCCTGCGGGAAGGGGAGTCTTC. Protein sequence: CTCSVPAGRGVF. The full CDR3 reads CTCSVPAGRGVFF.

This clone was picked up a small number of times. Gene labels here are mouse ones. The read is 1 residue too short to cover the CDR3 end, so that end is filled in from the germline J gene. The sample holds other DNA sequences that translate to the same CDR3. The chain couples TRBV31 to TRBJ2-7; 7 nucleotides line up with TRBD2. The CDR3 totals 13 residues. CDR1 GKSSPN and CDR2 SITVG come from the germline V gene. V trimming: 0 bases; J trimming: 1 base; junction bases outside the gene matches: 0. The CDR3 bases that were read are TGTGCCTGGAGTCTACTGGGGTCCTATGAACAGTAC. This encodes CAWSLLGSYEQY. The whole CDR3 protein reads CAWSLLGSYEQYF.

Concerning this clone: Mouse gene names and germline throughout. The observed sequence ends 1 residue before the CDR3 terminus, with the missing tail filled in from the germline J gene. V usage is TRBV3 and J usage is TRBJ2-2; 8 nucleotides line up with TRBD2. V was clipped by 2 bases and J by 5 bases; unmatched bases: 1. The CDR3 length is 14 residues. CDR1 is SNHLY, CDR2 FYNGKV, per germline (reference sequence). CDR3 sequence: CASSLPGGTGQLYF. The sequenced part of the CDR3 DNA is TGTGCCAGCAGCTTACCTGGGGGGACCGGGCAGCTCTAC.

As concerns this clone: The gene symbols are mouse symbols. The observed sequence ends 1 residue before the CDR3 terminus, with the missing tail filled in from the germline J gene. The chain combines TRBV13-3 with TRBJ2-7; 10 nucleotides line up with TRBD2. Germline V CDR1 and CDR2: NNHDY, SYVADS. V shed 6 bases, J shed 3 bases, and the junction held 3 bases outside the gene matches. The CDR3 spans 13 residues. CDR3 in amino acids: CASTGLGVYEQYF. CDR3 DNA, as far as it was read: TGTGCCAGCACCGGACTGGGGGTCTATGAACAGTAC.

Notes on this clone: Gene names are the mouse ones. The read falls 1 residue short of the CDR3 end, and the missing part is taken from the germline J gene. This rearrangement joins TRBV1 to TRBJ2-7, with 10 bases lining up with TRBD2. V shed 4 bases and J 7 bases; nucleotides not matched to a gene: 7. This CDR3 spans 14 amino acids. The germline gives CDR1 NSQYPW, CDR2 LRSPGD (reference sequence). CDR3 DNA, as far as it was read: TGCACCTGCAGTGTGGACTGGGGGCCGGAGGAACAGTAC. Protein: CTCSVDWGPEEQY. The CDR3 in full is CTCSVDWGPEEQYF. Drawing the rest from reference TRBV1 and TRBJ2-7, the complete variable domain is VTLLEQNPRWRLVPRGQAVNLRCILKNSQYPWMSWYQQDLQKQLQWLFTLRSPGDKEVKSLPGADYLATRVTDTELRLQVANMSQGRTLYCTCSVDWGPEEQYFGPGTRLTVL.

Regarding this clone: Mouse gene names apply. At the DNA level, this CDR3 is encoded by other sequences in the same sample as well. The CDR3 spells CTCSAVGYEQYF. The CDR3 DNA, read in part, is TGCACCTGCAGTGCAGTGGGGTATGAACAGTAC. The rearrangement links TRBV1 to TRBJ2-7; D perhaps matches TRBD2 (5 bases). The read falls 1 residue short of the CDR3 end, and the missing part is taken from the germline J gene. V gave up 1 base and J gave up 4 bases, with 5 bases separating them. The germline V gene encodes CDR1 NSQYPW and CDR2 LRSPGD (reference sequence). The CDR3 extends over 12 amino acids. Filled out from reference TRBV1 and TRBJ2-7, the complete variable domain reads VTLLEQNPRWRLVPRGQAVNLRCILKNSQYPWMSWYQQDLQKQLQWLFTLRSPGDKEVKSLPGADYLATRVTDTELRLQVANMSQGRTLYCTCSAVGYEQYFGPGTRLTVL.

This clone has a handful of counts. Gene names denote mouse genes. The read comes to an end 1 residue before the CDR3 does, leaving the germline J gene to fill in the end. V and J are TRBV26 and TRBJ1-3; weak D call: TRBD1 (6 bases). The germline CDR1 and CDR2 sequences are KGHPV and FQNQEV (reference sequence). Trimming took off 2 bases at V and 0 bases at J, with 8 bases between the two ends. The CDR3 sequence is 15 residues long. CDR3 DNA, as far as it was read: TGTGCCAGCAGTCTGGGACAGAATTCTGGAAATACGCTCTAT. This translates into CASSLGQNSGNTLY. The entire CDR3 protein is CASSLGQNSGNTLYF.

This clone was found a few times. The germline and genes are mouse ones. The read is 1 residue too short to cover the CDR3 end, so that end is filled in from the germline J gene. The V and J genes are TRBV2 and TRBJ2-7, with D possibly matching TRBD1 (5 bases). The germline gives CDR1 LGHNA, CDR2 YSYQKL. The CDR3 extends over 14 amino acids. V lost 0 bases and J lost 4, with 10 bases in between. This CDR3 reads CASSQEKDIYEQYF. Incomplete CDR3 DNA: TGTGCCAGCAGCCAAGAGAAGGACATTTATGAACAGTAC.

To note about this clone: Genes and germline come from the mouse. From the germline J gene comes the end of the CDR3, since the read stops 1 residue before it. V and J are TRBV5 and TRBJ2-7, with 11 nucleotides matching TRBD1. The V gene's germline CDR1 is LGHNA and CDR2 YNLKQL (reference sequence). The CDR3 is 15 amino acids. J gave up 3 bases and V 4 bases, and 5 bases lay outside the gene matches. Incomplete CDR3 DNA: TGTGCCAGCAGCCTCACCGGGACAGGGGGCTATGAACAGTAC. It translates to CASSLTGTGGYEQY. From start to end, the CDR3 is CASSLTGTGGYEQYF.

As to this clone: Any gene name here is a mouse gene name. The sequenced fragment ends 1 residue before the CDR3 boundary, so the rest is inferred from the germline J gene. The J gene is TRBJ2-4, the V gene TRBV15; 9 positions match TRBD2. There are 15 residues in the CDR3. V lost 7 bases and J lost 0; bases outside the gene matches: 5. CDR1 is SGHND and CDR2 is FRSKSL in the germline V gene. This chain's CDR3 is CASTSGGGSQNTLYF. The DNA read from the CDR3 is TGTGCCAGCACCTCTGGGGGGGGTAGTCAAAACACCTTGTAC.

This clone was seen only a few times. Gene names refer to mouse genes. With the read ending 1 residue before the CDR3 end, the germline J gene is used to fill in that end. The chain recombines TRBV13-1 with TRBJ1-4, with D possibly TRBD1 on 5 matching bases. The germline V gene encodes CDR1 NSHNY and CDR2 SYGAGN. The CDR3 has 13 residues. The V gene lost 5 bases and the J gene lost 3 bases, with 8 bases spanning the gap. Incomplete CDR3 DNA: TGTGCCAGCAGGGACAAAACCAACGAAAGATTATTT. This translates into CASRDKTNERLF. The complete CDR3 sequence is CASRDKTNERLFF.

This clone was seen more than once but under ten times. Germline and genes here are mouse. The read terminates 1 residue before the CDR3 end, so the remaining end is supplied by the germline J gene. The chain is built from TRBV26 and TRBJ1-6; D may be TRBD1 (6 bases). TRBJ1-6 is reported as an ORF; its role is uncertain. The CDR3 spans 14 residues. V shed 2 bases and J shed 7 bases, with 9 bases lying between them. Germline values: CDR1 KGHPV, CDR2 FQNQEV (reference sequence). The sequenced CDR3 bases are TGTGCCAGCAGTCTGAGTCAGGGGAATTCGCCCCTCTAC. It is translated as CASSLSQGNSPLY. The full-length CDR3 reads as CASSLSQGNSPLYF.

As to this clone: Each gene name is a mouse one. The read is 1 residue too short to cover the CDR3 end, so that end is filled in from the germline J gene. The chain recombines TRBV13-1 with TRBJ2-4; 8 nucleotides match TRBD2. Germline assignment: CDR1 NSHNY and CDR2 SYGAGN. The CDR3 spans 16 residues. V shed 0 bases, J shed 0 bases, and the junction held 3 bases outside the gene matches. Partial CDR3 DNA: TGTGCCAGCAGTGATGTGTGGGGGGGTAGTCAAAACACCTTGTAC. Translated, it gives CASSDVWGGSQNTLY. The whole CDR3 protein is CASSDVWGGSQNTLYF.

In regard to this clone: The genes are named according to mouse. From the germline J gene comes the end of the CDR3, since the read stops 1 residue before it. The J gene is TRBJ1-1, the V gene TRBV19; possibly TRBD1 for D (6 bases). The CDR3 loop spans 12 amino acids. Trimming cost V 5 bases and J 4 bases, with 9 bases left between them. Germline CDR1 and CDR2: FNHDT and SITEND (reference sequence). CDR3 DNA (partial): TGTGCCAGCAGCTTGGACAGCACAGAAGTCTTC. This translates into CASSLDSTEVF. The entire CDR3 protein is CASSLDSTEVFF. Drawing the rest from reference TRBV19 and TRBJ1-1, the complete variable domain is GGIITQTPKFLIGQEGQKLTLKCQQNFNHDTMYWYRQDSGKGLRLIYYSITENDLQKGDLSEGYDASREKKSSFSLTVTSAQKNEMAVFLCASSLDSTEVFFGKGTRLTVV.